A single TCR beta chain is shown here with its context. Sequenced by immunoSEQ multiplex PCR; TCRdb stores in-frame clones only, minus some. Counted here are about 440,000 clones, less than 95% occurring once; the ten biggest clones make up approximately 4.5%. Sample treatment: roughly 18 received Ad26.COV2.S at low or high dose, single or two shots; about 5 received placebo; per-sample allocation not given. Collection of the samples took place on day 63 after the first injection of vaccine or placebo. Germline lookup yields CDR1 SNHLY and CDR2 FYNNEI. The CDR3 spans 13 residues. Trimming stripped 6 bases from V and 6 bases from J, with 13 bases between. The data were obtained in a study of Ad26.COV2.S vaccination and SARS-CoV-2 variants. Study as a whole: Enrollment placed the donor in the COV1001 Ad26.COV2.S trial arm.

The sample was peripheral blood, taken in a trial of Ad26.COV2.S vaccine versus placebo. The TCR originated in a person between 18 and 59 years old who received the Ad26.COV2.S COVID-19 vaccine or a placebo. This chain connects TRBV2 to TRBJ2-3; D remains ambiguous. The CDR3 reads CASSFLSGDTQYF. In DNA form, the CDR3 reads TGTGCCAGCAGCTTCTTGTCCGGGGATACGCAGTATTTT.